Listed below are T cell receptor beta chains from one sample, sequenced in a study of shared clonotypes between healthy human individuals. Clones were read by immunoSEQ multiplex PCR, and TCRdb kept only the in-frame ones, dropping some. The table includes 2.3 million or so clones, about 92% detected once. Sequenced: naive CD4+ T cells from PBMCs. These receptors all come from a man aged 18-30 years in good health. Some clones in this sample may be carry-over from other donors' samples. CDR3s include the opening cysteine and the closing phenylalanine or tryptophan. A D gene is named only where the DNA matches it firmly. The size entry is marked missing in some rows and otherwise reads once, few, many or a size class.

>.|TRBD2|TRBJ2-7|TRBV27
TGTGCCAGCAGTAGACTAGCGATAAGCTCCTACGAGCAGTACTTC
CASSRLAISSYEQYF
>.|.|TRBJ2-1|TRBV5-1
TGCGCCAGCAGCTTGGGACTCGCTTCGTCCTACAATGAGCAGTTCTTC
CASSLGLASSYNEQFF
>.|.|TRBJ1-4|TRBV10-1
TGCGCCAGCAGTGCCTCCCGGGATCGAGAAAAACTGTTTTTT
CASSASRDREKLFF
>once|TRBD2|TRBJ2-7|TRBV27
TGTGCCAGCAGAAGGACTAGCGACCACGAGCAGTACTTC
CASRRTSDHEQYF
>.|.|TRBJ1-2|TRBV7-9
TGTGCCAGCAGCTCTGGCACGCAAAGGGGCTACACCTTC
CASSSGTQRGYTF
>.|TRBD1|TRBJ2-5|TRBV7-9
TGTGCCAGCAGCTCATACCGGGACAGGGGGAAAGAGACCCAGTACTTC
CASSSYRDRGKETQYF
>once|TRBD2|TRBJ2-2|TRBV11-3
TGTGCCAGCAGCTTAATAGCGGGAGTGGTTACCGGGGAGCTGTTTTTT
CASSLIAGVVTGELFF
>.|TRBD1|TRBJ1-1|TRBV6-6
TGTGCCAGCAGTGTGGGACAGGAGACTGAAGCTTTCTTT
CASSVGQETEAFF
>.|.|TRBJ2-5|TRBV28
TGTGCCAGCCCGTTGTTTGGGCAAGAGACCCAGTACTTC
CASPLFGQETQYF
>.|TRBD2|TRBJ2-7|TRBV2
TGTGCCAGCAGCTGGACTAGCGGGTCCTACGAGCAGTACTTC
CASSWTSGSYEQYF
>.|.|TRBJ2-5|TRBV4-2
TGTGCCAGCAGCCAAGATTTGTCCTCGGCGGAGACCCAGTACTTC
CASSQDLSSAETQYF
>.|.|TRBJ1-2|TRBV28
TGTGCCAGCAGTAACAGGGTTGGGAATGGCTACACCTTC
CASSNRVGNGYTF
>.|TRBD2|TRBJ2-7|TRBV28
TGTGCCAGCAGTACTAGCGGGAAAAGTTCCTACGAGCAGTACTTC
CASSTSGKSSYEQYF
>.|TRBD1|TRBJ2-7|TRBV5-4
TGTGCCAGCCGGGACAGGGACTTCTACGAGCAGTACTTC
CASRDRDFYEQYF
>.|.|TRBJ2-2|TRBV30
TGTGCCTGGAGTTTCGCGACGCGCTGGACCGGGGAGCTGTTTTTT
CAWSFATRWTGELFF
>.|.|TRBJ2-4|TRBV7-9
TGTGCCAGCAGCTTAACAGGAGCCAAAAACATTCAGTACTTC
CASSLTGAKNIQYF
>once|TRBD1|TRBJ2-5|TRBV29-1
TGCAGCGTTGGTTTTGGACAGGGCCTCGAGACCCAGTACTTC
CSVGFGQGLETQYF
>.|.|TRBJ2-2|TRBV7-9
TGTGCCAGCAGCTCCTTCCTCGGGGCGAACACCGGGGAGCTGTTTTTT
CASSSFLGANTGELFF
>.|.|TRBJ1-5|TRBV27
TGTGCCAGCAGTTTGGGGGGACTTTATCAGCCCCAGCATTTT
CASSLGGLYQPQHF
>.|TRBD1|TRBJ2-1|TRBV28
TGTGCCAGCAGGTCCGGGACAGGGAACTACAATGAGCAGTTCTTC
CASRSGTGNYNEQFF
>.|TRBD1|TRBJ1-4|TRBV7-2
TGTGCCAGCAGCTTAAGGCTCGCAGGGGGAACTAATGAAAAACTGTTTTTT
CASSLRLAGGTNEKLFF
>.|TRBD2|TRBJ2-7|TRBV7-2
TGTGCCAGCAGCCACTATGTGGGGACTAGCGGGACCCCCTACGAGCAGTACTTC
CASSHYVGTSGTPYEQYF
>.|TRBD1|TRBJ1-4|TRBV28
TGTGCCAGCAGTAAGGAGACAGGGGCAAACGAAAAACTGTTTTTT
CASSKETGANEKLFF
>.|.|TRBJ2-1|TRBV6-1
TGTGCCAGCAGTGAAGGAATCTGGGGCGATAGTGAGCAGTTCTTC
CASSEGIWGDSEQFF
>.|TRBD2|TRBJ2-7|TRBV29-1
TGCAGCGTTGAAGGCGGGACTAGCGCCCCCTACGAGCAGTACTTC
CSVEGGTSAPYEQYF
>.|TRBD1|TRBJ2-2|TRBV11-2
TGTGCCAGCAGCCTCATTCCCAGGGGGCCGAACACCGGGGAGCTGTTTTTT
CASSLIPRGPNTGELFF
>.|.|TRBJ2-2|TRBV5-4
TGTGCCAGCAGCCGCTTATCGTCCCTGAGCGGCACCGGGGAGCTGTTTTTT
CASSRLSSLSGTGELFF
>.|.|TRBJ2-1|TRBV28
TGTGCCAGCAGTTTAGACCGGAGCTCCTACAATGAGCAGTTCTTC
CASSLDRSSYNEQFF
>.|TRBD1|TRBJ2-4|TRBV18
TGTGCCAGCTCACCACAGGGGGCGTCGGGTAACATTCAGTACTTC
CASSPQGASGNIQYF
>.|.|TRBJ1-2|TRBV20-1
TGCAGTGCTAACACAGGCTACACCTTC
CSANTGYTF
>.|.|TRBJ1-1|TRBV2
TGTGCCAGCAGATTACAGGGAATTTGGAACACTGAAGCTTTCTTT
CASRLQGIWNTEAFF
>.|.|TRBJ2-1|TRBV5-1
TGCGCCAGCAGCCTGGGTTGGGACAACCCTCGGCAGTTCTTC
CASSLGWDNPRQFF
>.|.|TRBJ1-4|TRBV28
TGTGCCAGCCATCAGGATACTAATGAAAAACTGTTTTTT
CASHQDTNEKLFF
>.|.|TRBJ1-5|TRBV9
TGTGCCAGCAGCAGAGAGGGGACCCATCAGCCCCAGCATTTT
CASSREGTHQPQHF
>.|.|TRBJ2-1|TRBV9
TGTGCCAGCAGCTCCCTTTATGAGCAGTTCTTC
CASSSLYEQFF
>.|.|TRBJ2-3|TRBV27
TGTGCCAGCAATTCCCGGGCAGATTCGTATTTT
CASNSRADSYF
>.|TRBD2|TRBJ2-1|TRBV7-8
TGTGCCAGCAGTCAAAACCCCGGGACTAGCCTCCATGAGCAGTTCTTC
CASSQNPGTSLHEQFF